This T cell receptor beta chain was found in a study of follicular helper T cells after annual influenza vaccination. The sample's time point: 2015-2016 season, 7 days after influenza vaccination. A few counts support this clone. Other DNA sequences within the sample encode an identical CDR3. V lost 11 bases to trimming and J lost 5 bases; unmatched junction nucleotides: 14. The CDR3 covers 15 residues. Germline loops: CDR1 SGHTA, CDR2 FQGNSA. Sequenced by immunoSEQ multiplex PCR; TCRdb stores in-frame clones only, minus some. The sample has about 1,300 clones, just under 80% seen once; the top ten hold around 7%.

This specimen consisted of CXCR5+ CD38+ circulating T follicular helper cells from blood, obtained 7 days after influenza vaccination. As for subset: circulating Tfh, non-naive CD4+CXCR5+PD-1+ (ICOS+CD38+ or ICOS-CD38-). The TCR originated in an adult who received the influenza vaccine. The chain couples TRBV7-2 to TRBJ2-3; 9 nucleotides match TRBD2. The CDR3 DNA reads TGTGCCGCCGGTCGGGGCGGGGGGGCTGGAGATACGCAGTATTTT. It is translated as CAAGRGGGAGDTQYF.